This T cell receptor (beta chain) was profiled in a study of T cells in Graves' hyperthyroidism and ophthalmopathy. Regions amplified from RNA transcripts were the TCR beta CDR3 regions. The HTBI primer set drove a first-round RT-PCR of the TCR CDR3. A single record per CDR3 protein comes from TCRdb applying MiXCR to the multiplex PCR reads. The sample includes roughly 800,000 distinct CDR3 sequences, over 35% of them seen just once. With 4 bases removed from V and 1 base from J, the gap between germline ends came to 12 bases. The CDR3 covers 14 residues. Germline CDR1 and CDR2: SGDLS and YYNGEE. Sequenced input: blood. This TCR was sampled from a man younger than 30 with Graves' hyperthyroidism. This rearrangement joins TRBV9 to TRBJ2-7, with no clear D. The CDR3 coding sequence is TGTGCCAGCAGCTTAGTGGACGGATCCTACGAGCAGTACTTC. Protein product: CASSLVDGSYEQYF.